The entry below gives a single T cell receptor (beta chain) sequence along with its context. Its antigen is unknown. The data were taken from a study of T-cell reconstitution after alpha-beta-depleted transplantation in children. Researchers prepared the TCRbeta library using unique molecular identifiers, the study reports. TCRdb fed the PCR reads into MiXCR, producing one record per CDR3 protein. The sample consists of about 870,000 distinct CDR3 sequences, about 16% of them appearing once. Study-wide points: Newly made T cells mostly supplied T-cell counts and diversity one year after transplant. Some patients owed their high day-60 TCRbeta diversity to surviving recipient T cells and thymic progenitors. The study reportedly traced alpha-beta T cells about two months after transplant to several hundred expanded graft clones.

Germline V gives CDR1 ENHRY, CDR2 SYGVKD. The CDR3 runs to 16 residues. V was pared by 3 bases and J by 5 bases, with 5 bases of the junction left unmatched. This specimen was PBMCs, mostly from graft donor cells, taken 360 days after TCRalphabeta/CD19-depleted stem cell transplant. The receptor was derived from a male patient younger than 18 who had a stem cell transplant for acute lymphoblastic leukemia, so the T cells may come from the graft donor. The chain links TRBV10-3 to TRBJ2-3; 13 positions match TRBD2. In nucleotides, the CDR3 is TGTGCCATCAGTGATATTGGGACTAGCGGGAAAGATACGCAGTATTTT. It codes for CAISDIGTSGKDTQYF.